These 30 T cell receptor beta chains share one sample of origin, sequenced in a study of blood T cell repertoires in COVID-19. Method: immunoSEQ multiplex PCR; TCRdb's copy keeps in-frame clones and lacks some. The data contain some 110,000 clones, under 90% of them singletons. Material: peripheral blood. These receptors came from a man aged 80 or over with acute or convalescent COVID-19.

This clone was seen a handful of times. The genes are TRBV28 and TRBJ1-5, with a weak D call TRBD1 (5 bases). V was clipped by 8 bases and J by 2 bases, with 16 bases between them. This CDR3 comprises 15 residues. CDR1 is MDHEN, CDR2 SYDVKM, per germline. The CDR3 bases are TGTGCCAGCTGTGGAGGGGTGTGGGGCAATCAGCCCCAGCATTTT. Amino acid sequence: CASCGGVWGNQPQHF.

This clone was observed a few times. The rearrangement links TRBV3-1 (or the pseudogene TRBV3-2) to TRBJ2-1; D call uncertain. This CDR3 contains 16 residues. Trimming took 0 bases from V and 3 from J, leaving 12 bases between them. The germline V gene encodes CDR1 LGHDT and CDR2 YNNKEL (reference sequence). CDR3 protein: CASSQENGLSYNEQFF. In DNA, the CDR3 is TGTGCCAGCAGCCAAGAAAACGGGTTAAGCTACAATGAGCAGTTCTTC.

The chain recombines TRBV7-2 with TRBJ2-1; 11 bases fit TRBD2. V was pared by 1 base and J by 6 bases, with 14 bases of the junction left unmatched. This CDR3 is built from 19 residues. Germline assignment: CDR1 SGHTA and CDR2 FQGNSA. The CDR3: CASSLERDSTSGRVNEQFF. CDR3 coding DNA: TGTGCCAGCAGCTTAGAAAGGGATAGTACTAGCGGGAGAGTCAATGAGCAGTTCTTC.

V gene TRBV12-3 or TRBV12-4 combines with J gene TRBJ2-5, with D perhaps matching TRBD2 (5 bases). Trimming shortened V by 6 bases and J by 5 bases, and 7 bases separated the two germline ends. The CDR3 is 11 residues long. The CDR3 loop is CASSRRETQYF. DNA for the CDR3: TGTGCCAGCAGCCGGAGGGAGACCCAGTACTTC.

This rearrangement joins TRBV28 to TRBJ1-5; the D is unclear. Germline CDR1 MDHEN, CDR2 SYDVKM. V was trimmed by 2 bases and J by 9 bases, leaving 11 bases between them. This CDR3 has 13 amino acids. CDR3 sequence reads: CASSLHQNRPQHF. DNA for the CDR3: TGTGCCAGCAGTTTACACCAGAACCGGCCCCAGCATTTT. Looking up the rest from reference TRBV28 and TRBJ1-5 gives the full variable domain: DVKVTQSSRYLVKRTGEKVFLECVQDMDHENMFWYRQDPGLGLRLIYFSYDVKMKEKGDIPEGYSVSREKKERFSLILESASTNQTSMYLCASSLHQNRPQHFGDGTRLSIL.

This rearrangement joins TRBV7-9 to TRBJ2-2; D is uncertain. CDR1 and CDR2 from the germline V gene are SEHNR and FQNEAQ (reference sequence). The CDR3 covers 13 residues. Trimming cost V 4 bases and J 1 base, with 4 bases left between them. The CDR3 sequence is CASSSGNTGELFF. Written as DNA, the CDR3 is TGTGCCAGCAGCTCCGGGAACACCGGGGAGCTGTTTTTT.

This rearrangement joins TRBV29-1 to TRBJ2-3; a possible D gene is TRBD2 (5 bases). V was clipped by 5 bases and J by 7 bases, with 19 bases between them. The CDR3 totals 14 residues. Germline assignment: CDR1 SQVTM and CDR2 ANQGSEA. The DNA for the CDR3 is TGCAGCGTTATGGGAGTAGATAAGAGAAATACGCAGTATTTT. Its protein is CSVMGVDKRNTQYF.

The chain uses TRBV27 and TRBJ1-2, with 10 bases matching TRBD1. With 0 bases clipped from V and 5 bases from J, the junction kept 3 bases outside the gene matches. Germline V gene lookup returns CDR1 MNHEY and CDR2 SMNVEV (reference sequence). This CDR3 has 15 residues. The CDR3 region is CASSLSRTGGYGYTF. The CDR3, as DNA: TGTGCCAGCAGTTTATCGAGGACAGGGGGGTATGGCTACACCTTC.

This chain joins TRBV5-1 and TRBJ2-7, with D tentatively TRBD1 (6 bases). CDR1 SGHRS and CDR2 YFSETQ come from the germline V gene. This CDR3 has 13 amino acids. V dropped 1 base and J dropped 4 bases, with 9 bases sitting between them. CDR3: CASSLQGYYEQYF. CDR3 nucleotides: TGCGCCAGCAGCTTGCAGGGGTATTACGAGCAGTACTTC.

V usage is TRBV18 and J usage is TRBJ2-7; 7 nucleotides align to TRBD1. CDR3 size: 14 residues. CDR1 is KGHSH and CDR2 is LQKENI in the germline V gene. V trimming: 3 bases; J trimming: 5 bases; junction bases outside the gene matches: 7. CDR3 DNA: TGTGCCAGCTCACCCATGACAGGGTCGGACGAGCAGTACTTC. Protein: CASSPMTGSDEQYF.

The J gene is TRBJ2-7, the V gene TRBV30, with TRBD1 matching over 8 bases. Germline CDR1 is GTSNPN and CDR2 is SVGIG (reference sequence). The CDR3 is 12 residues long. V shed 3 bases and J 7 bases; nucleotides not matched to a gene: 5. As DNA, the CDR3 is TGTGCCTGGAGCGCGACAGGGGTTGAGCAGTACTTC. Protein: CAWSATGVEQYF. The full variable domain, in which reference TRBV30 and TRBJ2-7 provide the parts outside the CDR3, is SQTIHQWPATLVQPVGSPLSLECTVEGTSNPNLYWYRQAAGRGLQLLFYSVGIGQISSEVPQNLSASRPQDRQFILSSKKLLLSDSGFYLCAWSATGVEQYFGPGTRLTVT.

The J gene is TRBJ1-4, the V gene TRBV14; TRBD1 might be the D (5 bases). Germline loops: CDR1 SGHDN, CDR2 FVKESK. This CDR3 has 13 residues. With 1 base removed from V and 14 bases from J, the gap between germline ends came to 14 bases. The CDR3 DNA sequence: TGTGCCAGCAGCCAAGGAAATCACCGGGGGCTGTTTTTT. As protein: CASSQGNHRGLFF.

The chain links TRBV7-6 to TRBJ1-5; D uncertain. V was cut by 5 bases and J by 0 bases, with 11 bases left in between. Germline CDR1 SGHVS, CDR2 FNYEAQ. This CDR3 is 15 amino acids long. CDR3 region: CASSLNTNSNQPQHF. Written as DNA, the CDR3 is TGTGCCAGCAGCCTCAACACCAATAGCAATCAGCCCCAGCATTTT.

V is TRBV5-1 and J is TRBJ2-5; 7 nucleotides align to TRBD1. J lost 5 bases, V lost 1 base, and 8 bases had no gene match. The V gene's germline CDR1 is SGHRS and CDR2 YFSETQ. The CDR3 extends over 15 amino acids. The CDR3 bases are TGCGCCAGCAGCTTGTCCCTGACAGGGCTTGAGACCCAGTACTTC. This gives the protein CASSLSLTGLETQYF.

The V call is TRBV28, the J call TRBJ1-6; D is unresolved. V was pared by 7 bases and J by 0 bases, with 16 bases between. The CDR3 covers 17 residues. Germline V lookup: CDR1 MDHEN, CDR2 SYDVKM. CDR3 nucleotide sequence: TGTGCCAGCATCAGGCGACTAGACACCTCCTATAATTCACCCCTCCACTTT. This encodes CASIRRLDTSYNSPLHF.

The gene calls are TRBV7-8 and TRBJ1-2; D is unclear. This CDR3 is built from 12 residues. In germline, CDR1 is SGHVS, CDR2 FQNEAQ. V lost 5 bases to trimming and J lost 11 bases, with 15 bases between them. The CDR3 region is CASSPPLGRYTF. The CDR3 nucleotides read TGTGCCAGCAGCCCCCCCCTGGGGAGGTACACCTTC.

The V gene is TRBV5-8, the J gene TRBJ2-6; tentatively, D is TRBD1 (5 bases). V was clipped by 1 base and J by 1 base, with 6 bases between them. Germline CDR1 is SGHTS and CDR2 is YDEGEE. The CDR3 loop spans 15 amino acids. This CDR3 is CASSLPGSGANVLTF. CDR3 nucleotides: TGTGCCAGCAGCTTGCCAGGGTCTGGGGCCAACGTCCTGACTTTC.

The gene calls are TRBV28 and TRBJ2-2; a weak D match, TRBD1 (5 bases). Trimming took 2 bases from V and 4 from J, leaving 11 bases between them. CDR3 length equals 15 residues. Germline loops: CDR1 MDHEN, CDR2 SYDVKM. CDR3 coding DNA: TGTGCCAGCAGTTTAATTGACAGTCCCACCGGGGAGCTGTTTTTT. Encoded protein: CASSLIDSPTGELFF.

This sequence joins TRBV29-1 and TRBJ1-1; D unresolved. Between the trimmed V and J ends, which lost 7 bases and 0 bases, there was a span of 12 bases. Germline-derived CDR1 and CDR2 are SQVTM and ANQGSEA. The length of the CDR3 is 13 residues. The CDR3 region has the DNA TGCAGCGGCACCTGGGAGATGAACACTGAAGCTTTCTTT. This sequence encodes CSGTWEMNTEAFF. Based on the CDR3 plus reference TRBV29-1 and TRBJ1-1, the full variable domain is SAVISQKPSRDICQRGTSLTIQCQVDSQVTMMFWYRQQPGQSLTLIATANQGSEATYESGFVIDKFPISRPNLTFSTLTVSNMSPEDSSIYLCSGTWEMNTEAFFGQGTRLTVV.

The chain has TRBV5-6 and TRBJ1-1; 7 bases are a match to TRBD1. The junction had 10 bases not matched to a gene; V was cut back by 4 bases and J by 10 bases. This CDR3 comprises 13 residues. Germline V gives CDR1 SGHDT, CDR2 YYEEEE. The DNA for the CDR3 is TGTGCCAGCAGCCCCGGACAGGCTCTTCGAGCTTTCTTT. This gives the protein CASSPGQALRAFF.

This chain connects TRBV4-2 to TRBJ1-5; 7 positions agree with TRBD1. V dropped 1 base and J dropped 1; count of bases not matched to a gene: 7. Germline V lookup: CDR1 LGHNA, CDR2 YNFKEQ. The CDR3 contains 17 residues. The CDR3 coding sequence is TGTGCCAGCAGCCAAGGCCGAACAGGGGCCAGCAATCAGCCCCAGCATTTT. This encodes CASSQGRTGASNQPQHF.

The chain links TRBV5-1 to TRBJ1-4; 9 bases align to TRBD1. The germline V gene has CDR1 SGHRS and CDR2 YFSETQ. The CDR3 has 14 amino acids. V was pared by 0 bases and J by 10 bases, with 4 bases of the junction left unmatched. In DNA form, the CDR3 reads TGCGCCAGCAGCTTGGTGACGACAGGGGGAAAACTGTTTTTT. Amino acids: CASSLVTTGGKLFF. The full variable domain, its missing parts supplied by reference TRBV5-1 and TRBJ1-4, is KAGVTQTPRYLIKTRGQQVTLSCSPISGHRSVSWYQQTPGQGLQFLFEYFSETQRNKGNFPGRFSGRQFSNSRSEMNVSTLELGDSALYLCASSLVTTGGKLFFGSGTQLSVL.

The chain recombines TRBV6-2 or TRBV6-3 with TRBJ1-2; D not resolved. CDR3 length: 12 residues. Per the germline V gene, CDR1 is MNHEY and CDR2 is SVGEGT. Between the trimmed V and J ends, which lost 5 bases and 3 bases, there was a span of 7 bases. CDR3 sequence: CASSPFHYGYTF. The CDR3 DNA reads TGTGCCAGCAGTCCCTTCCACTATGGCTACACCTTC.

The chain uses TRBV5-1 and TRBJ2-2, with 7 bases identical to TRBD1. V was clipped by 4 bases and J by 5 bases; unmatched bases: 8. Germline assignment: CDR1 SGHRS and CDR2 YFSETQ. The CDR3 has 15 amino acids. The CDR3: CASSRQGRRTGELFF. In nucleotides, the CDR3 is TGCGCCAGCAGCCGACAGGGTCGTAGGACCGGGGAGCTGTTTTTT. Full variable domain (remainder filled in from reference TRBV5-1 and TRBJ2-2): KAGVTQTPRYLIKTRGQQVTLSCSPISGHRSVSWYQQTPGQGLQFLFEYFSETQRNKGNFPGRFSGRQFSNSRSEMNVSTLELGDSALYLCASSRQGRRTGELFFGEGSRLTVL.

This clone showed up just once. This rearrangement joins TRBV25-1 to TRBJ1-2; D might be TRBD1 (5 bases). The V end lost 4 bases, the J end lost 4 bases, and 19 bases lay between the germline ends. Germline CDR1 reads MGHDK; CDR2 reads SYGVNS. The CDR3 covers 16 residues. The CDR3 sequence: CASSGLDSPVAYGYTF. For the CDR3, the DNA is TGTGCCAGCAGTGGTCTAGACAGCCCAGTGGCCTATGGCTACACCTTC.

The chain uses TRBV7-2 and TRBJ2-7; no definite D call. CDR3 length: 13 amino acids. Deletions cut 2 bases from V and 7 bases from J, with 12 bases between. Germline V lookup: CDR1 SGHTA, CDR2 FQGNSA. CDR3 sequence (DNA): TGTGCCAGCAGCTTAAGGAACCCCAGGGAGCAGTACTTC. This translates into CASSLRNPREQYF.

In this sample, this clone turned up once. CDR3 region: CASSVGRTGANEKLFF. The CDR3 nucleotides read TGTGCCAGCAGCGTAGGACGGACAGGGGCGAATGAAAAACTGTTTTTT. This rearrangement joins TRBV9 to TRBJ1-4; 9 bases match TRBD1. Germline CDR1 reads SGDLS; CDR2 reads YYNGEE. The CDR3 sequence is 16 residues long. Unmatched junction bases numbered 5, after V lost 0 bases and J lost 5 bases.

For this clone: Other DNA sequences from this sample encode an identical CDR3 as well. The chain couples TRBV18 to TRBJ1-3, with 9 bases that match TRBD1. CDR1 and CDR2 from the germline V gene are KGHSH and LQKENI. This CDR3 is 16 amino acids long. V lost 2 bases to trimming and J lost 3 bases; unmatched junction nucleotides: 5. CDR3 region: CASSPKQGALGNTIYF. The DNA of the CDR3 is TGTGCCAGCTCACCAAAACAGGGGGCGCTTGGAAACACCATATATTTT. The variable domain in full, with the rest retrieved from reference TRBV18 and TRBJ1-3, is NAGVMQNPRHLVRRRGQEARLRCSPMKGHSHVYWYRQLPEEGLKFMVYLQKENIIDESGMPKERFSAEFPKEGPSILRIQQVVRGDSAAYFCASSPKQGALGNTIYFGEGSWLTVV.

V usage is TRBV10-1 and J usage is TRBJ1-2; the match to TRBD1 covers 10 bases. CDR1 and CDR2 from the germline V gene are WNHNN and SYGVQD (reference sequence). The CDR3 contains 15 residues. Trimming took 4 bases from V and 2 from J; bases not matched to a gene: 4. CDR3 protein: CASSGQGAVNYGYTF. The CDR3, as DNA: TGCGCCAGCAGTGGACAGGGGGCCGTCAACTATGGCTACACCTTC.

In its sample, this clone was seen once. The genes are TRBV19 and TRBJ2-7; 8 bases align to TRBD1. The V gene end was trimmed by 2 bases and the J gene end by 4 bases; junction bases not matched to a gene: 10. The length of the CDR3 is 16 residues. Germline CDR1 reads LNHDA; CDR2 reads SQIVND (reference sequence). The CDR3 protein is CASSIRSGQGGYEQYF. The CDR3 nucleotides are TGTGCCAGTAGTATACGGAGCGGACAGGGCGGGTACGAGCAGTACTTC.